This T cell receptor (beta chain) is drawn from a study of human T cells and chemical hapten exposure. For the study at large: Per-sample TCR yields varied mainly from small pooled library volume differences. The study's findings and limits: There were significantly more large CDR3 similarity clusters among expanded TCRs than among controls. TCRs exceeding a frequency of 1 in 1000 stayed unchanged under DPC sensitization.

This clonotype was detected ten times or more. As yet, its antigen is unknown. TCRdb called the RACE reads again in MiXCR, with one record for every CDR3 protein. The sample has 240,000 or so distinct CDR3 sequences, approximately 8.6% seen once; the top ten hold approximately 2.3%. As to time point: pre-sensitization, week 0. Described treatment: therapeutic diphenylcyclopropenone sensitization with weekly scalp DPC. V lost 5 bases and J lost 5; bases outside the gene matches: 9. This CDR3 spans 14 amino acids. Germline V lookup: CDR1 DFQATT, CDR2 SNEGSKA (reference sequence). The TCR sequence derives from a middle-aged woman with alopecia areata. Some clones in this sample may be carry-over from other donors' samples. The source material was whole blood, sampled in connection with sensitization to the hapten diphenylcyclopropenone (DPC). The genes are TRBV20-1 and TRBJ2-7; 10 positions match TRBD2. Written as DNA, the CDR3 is TGCAGTGCTCTTAAACTAGCGGGATTCCACGAGCAGTACTTC. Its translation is CSALKLAGFHEQYF.